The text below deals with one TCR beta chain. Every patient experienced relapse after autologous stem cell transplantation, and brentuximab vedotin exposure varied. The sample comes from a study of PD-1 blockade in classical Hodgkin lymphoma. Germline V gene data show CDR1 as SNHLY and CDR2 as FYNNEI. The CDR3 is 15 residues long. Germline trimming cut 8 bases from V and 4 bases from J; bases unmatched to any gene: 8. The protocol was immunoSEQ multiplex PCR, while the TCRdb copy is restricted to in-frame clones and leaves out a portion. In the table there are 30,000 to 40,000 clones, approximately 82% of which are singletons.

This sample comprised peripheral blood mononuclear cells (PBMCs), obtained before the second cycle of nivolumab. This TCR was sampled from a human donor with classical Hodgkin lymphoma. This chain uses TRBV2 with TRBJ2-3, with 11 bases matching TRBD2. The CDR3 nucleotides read TGTGCCAGCCTAAGATTAGCGGGGGGGCCAGATACGCAGTATTTT. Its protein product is CASLRLAGGPDTQYF.